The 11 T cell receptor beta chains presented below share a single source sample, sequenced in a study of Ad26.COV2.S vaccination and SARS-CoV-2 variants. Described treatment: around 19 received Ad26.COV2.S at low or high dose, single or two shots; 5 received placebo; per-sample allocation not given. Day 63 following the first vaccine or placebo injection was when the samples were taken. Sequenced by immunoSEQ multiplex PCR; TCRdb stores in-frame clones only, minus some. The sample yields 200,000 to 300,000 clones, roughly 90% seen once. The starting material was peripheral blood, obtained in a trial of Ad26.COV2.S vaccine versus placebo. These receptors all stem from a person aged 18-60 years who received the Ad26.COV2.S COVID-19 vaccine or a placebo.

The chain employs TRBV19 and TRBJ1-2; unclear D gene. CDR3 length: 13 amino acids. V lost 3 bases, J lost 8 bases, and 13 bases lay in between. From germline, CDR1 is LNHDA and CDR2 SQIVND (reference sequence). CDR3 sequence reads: CASSMHGGIGYTF. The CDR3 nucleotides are TGTGCCAGTAGTATGCACGGAGGAATCGGCTACACCTTC.

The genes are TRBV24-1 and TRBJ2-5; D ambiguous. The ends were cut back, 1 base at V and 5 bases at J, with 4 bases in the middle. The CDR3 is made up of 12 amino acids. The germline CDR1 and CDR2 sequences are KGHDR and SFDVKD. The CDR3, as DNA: TGTGCCACCAGTGATTTCTCGGAGACCCAGTACTTC. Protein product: CATSDFSETQYF.

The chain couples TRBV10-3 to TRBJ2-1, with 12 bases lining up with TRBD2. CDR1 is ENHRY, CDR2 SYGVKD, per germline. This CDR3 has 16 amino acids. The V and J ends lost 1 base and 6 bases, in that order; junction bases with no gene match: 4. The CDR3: CAISELSSGGGNEQFF. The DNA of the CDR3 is TGTGCCATCAGTGAGTTGTCTAGCGGGGGGGGCAATGAGCAGTTCTTC.

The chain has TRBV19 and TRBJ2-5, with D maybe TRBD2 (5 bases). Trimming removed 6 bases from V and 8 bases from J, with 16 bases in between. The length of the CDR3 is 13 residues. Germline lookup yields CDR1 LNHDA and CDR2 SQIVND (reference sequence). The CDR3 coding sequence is TGTGCCAGTAGCAGCGGAGTTCGAAATACCCAGTACTTC. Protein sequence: CASSSGVRNTQYF.

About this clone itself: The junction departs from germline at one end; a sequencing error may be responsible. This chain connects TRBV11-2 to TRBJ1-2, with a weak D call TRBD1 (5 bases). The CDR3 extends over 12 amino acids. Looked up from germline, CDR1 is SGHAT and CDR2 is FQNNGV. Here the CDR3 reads CASSDDQGLSAF. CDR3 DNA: TGTGCCAGCAGCGATGATCAGGGTCTCTCCGCCTTC.

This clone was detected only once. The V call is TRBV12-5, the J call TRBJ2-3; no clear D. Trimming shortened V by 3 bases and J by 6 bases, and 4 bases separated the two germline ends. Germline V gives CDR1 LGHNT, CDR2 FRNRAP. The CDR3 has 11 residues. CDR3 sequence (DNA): TGTGCTAGTGGTTTAGGGGATACGCAGTATTTT. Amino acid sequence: CASGLGDTQYF.

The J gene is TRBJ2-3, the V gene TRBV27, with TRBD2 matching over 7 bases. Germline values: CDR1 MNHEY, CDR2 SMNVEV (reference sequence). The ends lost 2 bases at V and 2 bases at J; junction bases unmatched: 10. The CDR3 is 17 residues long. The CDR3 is CASSLIGGGGTTDTQYF. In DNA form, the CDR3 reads TGTGCCAGCAGTTTAATCGGCGGGGGTGGGACCACAGATACGCAGTATTTT.

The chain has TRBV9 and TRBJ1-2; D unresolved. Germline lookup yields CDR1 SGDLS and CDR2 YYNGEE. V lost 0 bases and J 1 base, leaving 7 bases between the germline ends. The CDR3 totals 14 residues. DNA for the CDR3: TGTGCCAGCAGCGTAGCGGTCAGTAACTATGGCTACACCTTC. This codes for CASSVAVSNYGYTF. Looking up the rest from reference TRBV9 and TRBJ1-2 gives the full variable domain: DSGVTQTPKHLITATGQRVTLRCSPRSGDLSVYWYQQSLDQGLQFLIQYYNGEERAKGNILERFSAQQFPDLHSELNLSSLELGDSALYFCASSVAVSNYGYTFGSGTRLTVV.

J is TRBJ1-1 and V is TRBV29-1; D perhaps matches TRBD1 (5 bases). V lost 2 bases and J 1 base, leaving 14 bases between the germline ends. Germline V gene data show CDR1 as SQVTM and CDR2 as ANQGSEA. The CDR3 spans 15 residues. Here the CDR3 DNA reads TGCAGCGTTGAAATTTGGGGCTTTCAGAACACTGAAGCTTTCTTT. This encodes CSVEIWGFQNTEAFF.

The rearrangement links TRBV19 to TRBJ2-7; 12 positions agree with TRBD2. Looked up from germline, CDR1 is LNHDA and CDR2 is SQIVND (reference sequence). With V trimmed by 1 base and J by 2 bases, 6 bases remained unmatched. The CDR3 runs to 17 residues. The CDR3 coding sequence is TGTGCCAGTAGTATAGGGGGACTAGCGGGTCGTACCTACGAGCAGTACTTC. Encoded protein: CASSIGGLAGRTYEQYF.

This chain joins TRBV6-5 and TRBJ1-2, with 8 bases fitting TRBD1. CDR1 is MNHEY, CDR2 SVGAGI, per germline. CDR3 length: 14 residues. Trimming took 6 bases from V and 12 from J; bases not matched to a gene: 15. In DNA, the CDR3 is TGTGCCAGCAGCCAGGTCAGGGGGCCGAATGCCCACACCTTC. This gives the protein CASSQVRGPNAHTF.